One sample yielded the 17 T cell receptor beta chains listed below, sequenced in a study of synovial regulatory T cells in juvenile arthritis (dated by TCRdb to between 2014 and 2017). The synovial samples consisted of synovial fluid collected together with matched peripheral blood from each patient with active arthritis. Libraries were made using the immunoSEQ multiplex PCR assay. In TCRdb, the immuneACCESS table is reduced to in-frame sequences with V and J assigned. These tables do not hold every clone; where another copy was compared, an unresolved V gene accounts for under half, and the others remain unexplained. Per the sample table, the count is roughly 1,500 clones. The top ten clones comprise about 9% of the sample. The source material was Treg cells from the synovium. Receptor source: a donor younger than 30 with juvenile idiopathic arthritis.

The V and J genes are TRBV7-6 and TRBJ2-1; the D call of TRBD2 rests on TCRdb alone, since no DNA is present to check it. The CDR3 runs 16 residues. DNA is not recorded here. CDR1 and CDR2 (germline): SGHVS, FNYEAQ. CDR3 in amino acids: CASSGGPWAGYNEQFF.

The rearrangement links TRBV30 to TRBJ2-2; with no DNA, the TCRdb D assignment of TRBD2 cannot be verified. The germline gives CDR1 GTSNPN, CDR2 SVGIG (reference sequence). The CDR3 runs 16 residues. There is no recorded DNA. The CDR3 sequence is CAWRPSGGWRAGELFF. Full variable domain (missing parts from reference TRBV30 and TRBJ2-2): SQTIHQWPATLVQPVGSPLSLECTVEGTSNPNLYWYRQAAGRGLQLLFYSVGIGQISSEVPQNLSASRPQDRQFILSSKKLLLSDSGFYLCAWRPSGGWRAGELFFGEGSRLTVL.

V is TRBV7-2 and J is TRBJ1-1. Germline CDR1 and CDR2: SGHTA and FQGNSA. CDR3 length equals 12 residues. The protein alone is recorded here. CDR3 loop: CASSPDPAEAFF.

This clone is classed as medium-sized by frequency. The gene calls are TRBV2 and TRBJ2-3; TCRdb returns TRBD1, unconfirmable since there is no DNA. The CDR3 contains 14 residues. There is no recorded DNA. CDR1 is SNHLY and CDR2 is FYNNEI in the germline V gene. The CDR3 loop is CASSEGLSTDTQYF.

According to its frequency, this clone is medium-sized. V and J are TRBV5-4 and TRBJ2-2; the D call of TRBD2 rests on TCRdb alone, since no DNA is present to check it. The CDR3 length is 14 residues. No DNA was logged. Germline values: CDR1 SGHNT, CDR2 YYREEE (reference sequence). The CDR3 is CASSPAAFTGELFF. Complete variable domain (other parts from reference TRBV5-4 and TRBJ2-2): ETGVTQSPTHLIKTRGQQVTLRCSSQSGHNTVSWYQQALGQGPQFIFQYYREEENGRGNFPPRFSGLQFPNYSSELNVNALELDDSALYLCASSPAAFTGELFFGEGSRLTVL.

The chain joins TRBV19 to TRBJ2-1; without DNA, the TCRdb call of TRBD2 cannot be checked. From germline, CDR1 is LNHDA and CDR2 SQIVND (reference sequence). The length of the CDR3 is 12 residues. No coding sequence is recorded. CDR3 amino acids: CASSIYLNEQFF.

The V and J genes are TRBV6-5 and TRBJ2-1; TCRdb proposes TRBD2, but this gene call is untestable without DNA. The CDR3 extends over 16 amino acids. The nucleotide record is missing. Germline values: CDR1 MNHEY, CDR2 SVGAGI. This chain's CDR3 is CASSYSGGRMGNEQFF.

Judged by frequency, this clone is medium-sized. The chain employs TRBV4-1 and TRBJ1-5; TCRdb proposes TRBD1, but this gene call is untestable without DNA. This CDR3 has 14 residues. No DNA is recorded. CDR1 is MGHRA, CDR2 YSYEKL, per germline. The chain's CDR3 is CASSQTGYNQPQHF.

Considering frequency, this clone is medium-sized. The chain is built from TRBV6-6 and TRBJ1-1. The germline V gene encodes CDR1 MNHNY and CDR2 SVGAGI (reference sequence). This CDR3 has 12 residues. No DNA accompanies this entry. CDR3 sequence reads: CASSPKGSEAFF.

Measured by frequency, this clone is medium-sized. The chain employs TRBV7-2 and TRBJ2-7; TCRdb outputs TRBD1, but without DNA this stays unchecked. Germline V lookup: CDR1 SGHTA, CDR2 FQGNSA. The CDR3 is 14 amino acids. The nucleotide record is missing. The CDR3 protein is CASSLEPGGYEQYF.

According to its frequency, this clone is medium-sized. The J gene is TRBJ2-3, the V gene TRBV9; absent DNA, TCRdb's TRBD2 call cannot be checked. Germline V gives CDR1 SGDLS, CDR2 YYNGEE. The CDR3 loop spans 14 amino acids. DNA for this receptor is not on file. The CDR3 here is CASTSSGRADTQYF.

Frequency places this clone as large. The V gene is TRBV7-8, the J gene TRBJ2-3; TCRdb's D call of TRBD2 is untestable without DNA. This CDR3 comprises 16 residues. There is no recorded DNA. Germline V lookup: CDR1 SGHVS, CDR2 FQNEAQ. The CDR3: CASSPLPAGATDTQYF.

This clone is identified as large (0.1 to 1%) from frequency. The V and J genes are TRBV6-1 and TRBJ1-1; TCRdb's assignment of TRBD1 cannot be checked, as there is no DNA. This CDR3 contains 14 residues. No coding sequence is recorded. The germline V gene encodes CDR1 MNHNS and CDR2 SASEGT. CDR3 in amino acids: CASWGTGGDLKAFF.

This clone ranks as medium-sized in terms of frequency. The genes are TRBV4-2 and TRBJ2-7. CDR1 LGHNA and CDR2 YNFKEQ come from the germline V gene. CDR3 length: 9 amino acids. The DNA is not on file. The CDR3 spells CASSSRPDF.

Judged by frequency, this clone is medium-sized. The chain has TRBV5-1 and TRBJ1-4. Germline CDR1 SGHRS, CDR2 YFSETQ. The CDR3 covers 16 residues. The protein alone is recorded here. The CDR3 here is CASSLEGPTGMKKLFF.

V usage is TRBV2 and J usage is TRBJ2-3. CDR1 and CDR2 from the germline V gene are SNHLY and FYNNEI. The CDR3 has 11 residues. A DNA sequence was not provided. The CDR3 loop reads CAGRFTDTQYF.

The chain combines TRBV9 with TRBJ2-1; TCRdb lists TRBD2, though no DNA is available to test this call. Germline CDR1 SGDLS, CDR2 YYNGEE. The CDR3 extends over 15 amino acids. No DNA is listed. The CDR3 loop is CASSVEGTRPYEQFF.